This paragraph covers one T cell receptor (beta chain) sequence. Some clones are missing from TCRdb's copy, which holds only in-frame ones; the method was immunoSEQ multiplex PCR. Of around 52,000 clones listed, 90% to 97% are singletons. These data come from a study of T cells after somatic rescue of genetic block. This CDR3 region has 15 residues. The V segment lost 5 bases and the J segment 8 bases; nucleotides outside the gene matches: 6. Per the germline V gene, CDR1 is SGHTA and CDR2 is FQGNSA. The specimen sequenced was peripheral blood mononuclear cells (PBMCs). The chain employs TRBV7-2 and TRBJ2-1, with 13 bases lining up with TRBD2. The TCR was taken from a child younger than two. The CDR3 DNA follows: TGTGCCAGCAGCCAGAGACTAGCGGGAGGAGATGAGCAGTTCTTC. The encoded protein is CASSQRLAGGDEQFF.